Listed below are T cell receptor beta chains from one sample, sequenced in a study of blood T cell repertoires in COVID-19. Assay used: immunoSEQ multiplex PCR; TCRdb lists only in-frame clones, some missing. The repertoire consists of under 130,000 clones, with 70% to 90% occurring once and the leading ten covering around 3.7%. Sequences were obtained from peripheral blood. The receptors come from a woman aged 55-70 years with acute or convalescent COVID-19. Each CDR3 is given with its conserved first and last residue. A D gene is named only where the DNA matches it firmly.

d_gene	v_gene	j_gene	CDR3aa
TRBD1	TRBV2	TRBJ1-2	CASSEAGTGPGYTF
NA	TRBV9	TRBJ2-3	CASSVDEGVTDTQYF
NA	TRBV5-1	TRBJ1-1	CASSLEGQKNTEAFF
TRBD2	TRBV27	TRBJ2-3	CASSAGTSGRADTQYF
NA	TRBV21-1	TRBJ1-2	CASSKGGSVEVSYTF
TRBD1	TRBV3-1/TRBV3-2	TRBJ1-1	CASSPWGPGGVGTEAFF
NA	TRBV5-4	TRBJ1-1	CASRGGANTEAFF
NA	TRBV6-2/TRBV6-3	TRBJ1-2	CASSFRGYGYTF
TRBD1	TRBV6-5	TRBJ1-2	CASSTDRAAYGYTF
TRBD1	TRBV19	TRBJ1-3	CASSISRDSSGNTIYF
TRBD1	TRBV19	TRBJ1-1	CASSMDRGAQNTEAFF
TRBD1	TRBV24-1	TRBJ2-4	CATSDPARTGENIQYF
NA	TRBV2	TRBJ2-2	CASRPGTGELFF
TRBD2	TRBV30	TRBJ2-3	CAWSVRGLADITDTQYF
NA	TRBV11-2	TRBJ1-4	CASSTGTRDEKLFF
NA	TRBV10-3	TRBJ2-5	CAISESGARGMVTQYF
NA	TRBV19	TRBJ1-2	CASSILGARGYTF
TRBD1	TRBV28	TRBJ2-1	CASNRDRVSRPSDAVYNEQFF
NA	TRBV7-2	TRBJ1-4	CASSYTGFGTNEKLFF
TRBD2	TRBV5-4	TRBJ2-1	CASSLGGTSGSNEQFF
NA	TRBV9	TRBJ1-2	CASSPREGANYGYTF
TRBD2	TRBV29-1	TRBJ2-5	CSVAPGLAGVGGRETQYF
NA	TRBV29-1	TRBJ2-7	CSVVDYSSYEQYF
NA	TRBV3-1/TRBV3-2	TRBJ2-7	CASSQGGGARVSYEQYF
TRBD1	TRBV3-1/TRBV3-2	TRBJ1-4	CASSLRTGRGEKLFF
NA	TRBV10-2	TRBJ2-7	CASITRGVGTYEQYF
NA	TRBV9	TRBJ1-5	CASRRTEGDQPQHF
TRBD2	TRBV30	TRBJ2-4	CAWTSGRAVIAKNIQYF
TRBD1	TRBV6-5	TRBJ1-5	CASSSGTDLNQPQHF
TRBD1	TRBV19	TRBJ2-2	CASIPGQGDTGELFF
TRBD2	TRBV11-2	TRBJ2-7	CASSLGLAGEQYF
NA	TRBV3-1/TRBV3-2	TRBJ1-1	CASSLAGNTEAFF
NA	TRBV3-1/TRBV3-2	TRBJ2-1	CASSVMGARTYNEQFF
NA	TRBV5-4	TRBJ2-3	CASSLGGYASTDTQYF
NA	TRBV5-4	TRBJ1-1	CASSLPRAGVYTEAFF
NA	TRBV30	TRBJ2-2	CAWRERSFANTGELFF
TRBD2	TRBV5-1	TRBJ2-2	CASSTAGGNTGELFF
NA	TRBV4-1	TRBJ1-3	CASRKEAADSGNTIYF
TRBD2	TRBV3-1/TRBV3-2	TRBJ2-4	CASSHGTSGLAKNIQYF
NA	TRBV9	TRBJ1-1	CASSVRGEWTEAFF
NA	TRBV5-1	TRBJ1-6	CASSFDWSSPLHF
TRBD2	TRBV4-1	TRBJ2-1	CASSPRTSLSYNEQFF
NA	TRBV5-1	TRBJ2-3	CASSSGQNTDTQYF
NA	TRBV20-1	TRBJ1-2	CSAGGEGKGGYTF
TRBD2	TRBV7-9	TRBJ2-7	CASSYSSGSYSYEQYF
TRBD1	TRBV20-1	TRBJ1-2	CSARQGNGYTF
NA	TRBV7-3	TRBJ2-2	CASSLIHGGELFF
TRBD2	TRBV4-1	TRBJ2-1	CASSQEPGLGNNEQFF
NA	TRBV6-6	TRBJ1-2	CASTLRGQGGGYTF
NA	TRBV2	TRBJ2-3	CAIQGRTTDTQYF
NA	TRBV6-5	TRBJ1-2	CASSPGLTNGYTF
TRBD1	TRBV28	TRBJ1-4	CASSLQGAVNEKLFF
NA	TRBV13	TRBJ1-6	CASSSGGRNSPLHF
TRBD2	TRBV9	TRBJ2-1	CASSGPREGSQFF
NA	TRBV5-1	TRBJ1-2	CASSLGNVGGDGYTF
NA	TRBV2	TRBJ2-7	CASSPHYEQYF
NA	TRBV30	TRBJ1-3	CAWRQDGYRSGNTIYF
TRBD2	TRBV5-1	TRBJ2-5	CASSYPTSGRETQYF
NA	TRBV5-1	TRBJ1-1	CASNSGQTNTEAFF